The clone carrying this T cell receptor beta chain was seen only once. The data were obtained in a study of control samples from healthy donors and cancer patients. The V gene's germline CDR1 is SGHAT and CDR2 FQNNGV. Trimming shortened V by 1 base and J by 1 base, and 7 bases separated the two germline ends. CDR3 size: 14 residues. Measured with immunoSEQ multiplex PCR; TCRdb has only the in-frame clones, and not every one. The sample carries about 160,000 clones, 94% recorded once. This receptor was taken from a woman aged 40-49 years in good health. The gene calls are TRBV11-2 and TRBJ1-1, with D uncertain. Source material: blood. In DNA form, the CDR3 reads TGTGCCAGCAGCTTAGTCTCTCAGAACACTGAAGCTTTCTTT. This gives the protein CASSLVSQNTEAFF.